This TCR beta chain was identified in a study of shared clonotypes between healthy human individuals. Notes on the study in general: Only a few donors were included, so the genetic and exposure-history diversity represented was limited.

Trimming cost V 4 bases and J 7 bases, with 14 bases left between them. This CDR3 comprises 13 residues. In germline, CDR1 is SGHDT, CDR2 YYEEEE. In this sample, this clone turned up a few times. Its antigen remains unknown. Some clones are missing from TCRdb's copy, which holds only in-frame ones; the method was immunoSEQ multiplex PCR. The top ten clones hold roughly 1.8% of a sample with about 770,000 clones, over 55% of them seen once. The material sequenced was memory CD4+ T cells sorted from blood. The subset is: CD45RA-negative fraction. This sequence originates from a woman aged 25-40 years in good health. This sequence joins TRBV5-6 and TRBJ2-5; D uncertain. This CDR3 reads CASSVSGGRTQYF. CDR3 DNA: TGTGCCAGCAGCGTAAGTGGCGGTCGGACCCAGTACTTC.